The 12 T cell receptor beta chains below all came from one sample that was sequenced in a study of cytomegalovirus exposure and HLA in healthy donors. PCR involved 60 Vbeta and 13 Jbeta primers. Clones were read by immunoSEQ multiplex PCR, and TCRdb kept only the in-frame ones, dropping some. The table records 150,000 to 200,000 clones, roughly 80% of them present only once. The sample consisted of PBMCs. These receptors came from a male donor in good health and CMV-seronegative.

Worth noting for this clone: Germline and junction disagree at one end, which may indicate a read error. The chain combines TRBV11-2 with TRBJ1-1; unclear D gene. The CDR3 totals 13 residues. The germline CDR1 and CDR2 sequences are SGHAT and FQNNGV. CDR3 residues: CASSLDINTEAFF. The CDR3 DNA sequence: TGTGCCAGCAGCCTAGACATTAACACTGAAGCTTTCTTT.

The chain links TRBV30 to TRBJ2-5; TRBD1 agrees at 10 bases. Gene TRBJ2-7 matches the end of the DNA better, so the J call may be wrong. The CDR3 sequence is 13 residues long. The V gene's germline CDR1 is GTSNPN and CDR2 SVGIG (reference sequence). The CDR3 DNA is TGTGCCTGGATCGGACAGGGGGGGTACGAGCAGTACTTC. The encoded protein is CAWIGQGGYEQYF.

This clone was counted a few times. In DNA, the CDR3 is TGTGCCAGCAGCTTAGCATCGGAGTGGGAGAGTAACACTGAAGCTTTCTTT. Translated, it gives CASSLASEWESNTEAFF. The genes are TRBV11-1 and TRBJ1-1; no reliable D call. Germline CDR1 and CDR2: SGHAT and FQDESV (reference sequence). The CDR3 loop spans 17 amino acids. V was cut by 0 bases and J by 2 bases, with 16 bases left in between.

The rearrangement joins TRBV5-8 to TRBJ2-7, with D hard to call. Trimming stripped 3 bases from V and 2 bases from J, with 12 bases between. CDR3 length: 14 residues. Looked up from germline, CDR1 is SGHTS and CDR2 is YDEGEE. The CDR3 region is CASSSPPTTYEQYF. CDR3 coding DNA: TGTGCCAGCAGCTCCCCCCCTACCACCTACGAGCAGTACTTC. The entire variable domain, with the rest obtained from reference TRBV5-8 and TRBJ2-7, is as follows: EAGVTQSPTHLIKTRGQQATLRCSPISGHTSVYWYQQALGLGLQFLLWYDEGEERNRGNFPPRFSGRQFPNYSSELNVNALELEDSALYLCASSSPPTTYEQYFGPGTRLTVT.

The V call is TRBV7-8, the J call TRBJ2-7; D uncertain. This CDR3 has 12 residues. The germline CDR1 and CDR2 sequences are SGHVS and FQNEAQ. Trimming left V 5 bases short and J 2 bases short, with 7 bases between. CDR3 sequence reads: CASSTNTYEQYF. DNA for the CDR3: TGTGCCAGCAGCACGAACACCTACGAGCAGTACTTC. Using reference TRBV7-8 and TRBJ2-7 for the parts outside the CDR3, the full variable domain is GAGVSQSPRYKVAKRGQDVALRCDPISGHVSLFWYQQALGQGPEFLTYFQNEAQLDKSGLPSDRFFAERPEGSVSTLKIQRTQQEDSAVYLCASSTNTYEQYFGPGTRLTVT.

V usage is TRBV4-2 and J usage is TRBJ2-7; 8 nucleotides match TRBD2. The V segment lost 1 base and the J segment 3 bases; nucleotides outside the gene matches: 5. Germline values: CDR1 LGHNA, CDR2 YNFKEQ. The CDR3 is 15 amino acids. Here the CDR3 DNA reads TGTGCCAGCAGCCAAGGGGGGACTAGTTACTACGAGCAGTACTTC. It codes for CASSQGGTSYYEQYF.

The rearrangement joins TRBV27 to TRBJ2-7, with a weak D call TRBD2 (5 bases). The V gene lost 3 bases and the J gene lost 7 bases, with 16 bases spanning the gap. This CDR3 comprises 14 residues. CDR1 and CDR2 from the germline V gene are MNHEY and SMNVEV (reference sequence). CDR3 sequence (DNA): TGTGCCAGCAGTTTTGGGCGAGGGCTGTCTGAGCAGTACTTC. Translating gives CASSFGRGLSEQYF.

The chain is built from TRBV7-9 and TRBJ2-7, with 7 bases lining up with TRBD1. The length of the CDR3 is 14 residues. CDR1 and CDR2 from the germline V gene are SEHNR and FQNEAQ (reference sequence). J lost 2 bases, V lost 5 bases, and 6 bases had no gene match. This CDR3 reads CASSPRQGPYEQYF. CDR3 DNA sequence: TGTGCCAGCAGCCCACGACAGGGCCCCTACGAGCAGTACTTC.

The rearrangement joins TRBV2 to TRBJ2-1; 10 positions match TRBD2. Per germline, CDR1 SNHLY and CDR2 FYNNEI. The junction had 16 bases not matched to a gene; V was cut back by 4 bases and J by 7 bases. This CDR3 has 18 amino acids. The CDR3 coding sequence is TGTGCCAGCAGTGGACAGGGTCTAACGTCTAGCGGGAGTAATGAGCAGTTCTTC. Protein: CASSGQGLTSSGSNEQFF.

This chain links TRBV7-2 with TRBJ2-5; 7 positions agree with TRBD1. This CDR3 is built from 14 residues. The germline V gene has CDR1 SGHTA and CDR2 FQGNSA. Trimming cost V 1 base and J 2 bases; bases outside gene matches: 1. The CDR3 spells CASSLGQGQETQYF. Written as DNA, the CDR3 is TGTGCCAGCAGCTTAGGACAGGGACAAGAGACCCAGTACTTC.

CDR3 amino acids: CASSSRDSSTDTQYF. In nucleotides, the CDR3 is TGTGCCAGCAGTTCCCGGGACAGCAGCACAGATACGCAGTATTTT. The chain is built from TRBV6-5 and TRBJ2-3, with 7 positions matching TRBD1. Germline values: CDR1 MNHEY, CDR2 SVGAGI. This CDR3 comprises 15 residues. With V trimmed by 4 bases and J by 0 bases, 4 bases remained unmatched.

J is TRBJ2-1 and V is TRBV9; 12 nucleotides line up with TRBD2. CDR3 length equals 17 residues. The ends lost 4 bases at V and 3 bases at J; junction bases unmatched: 8. The germline V gene has CDR1 SGDLS and CDR2 YYNGEE. This chain's CDR3 is CASSPTGLAGNYNEQFF. CDR3 nucleotides: TGTGCCAGCAGCCCTACTGGACTAGCGGGAAACTACAATGAGCAGTTCTTC.